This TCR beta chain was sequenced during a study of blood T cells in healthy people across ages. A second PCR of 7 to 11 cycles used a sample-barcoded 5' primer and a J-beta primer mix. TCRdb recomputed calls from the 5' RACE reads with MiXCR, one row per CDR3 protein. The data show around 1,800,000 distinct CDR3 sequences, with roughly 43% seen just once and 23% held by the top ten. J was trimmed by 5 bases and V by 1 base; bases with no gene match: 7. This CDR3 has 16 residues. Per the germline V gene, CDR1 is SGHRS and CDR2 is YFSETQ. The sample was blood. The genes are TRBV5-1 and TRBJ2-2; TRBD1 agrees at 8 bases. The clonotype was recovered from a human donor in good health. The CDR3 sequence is CASSLTGQGGTGELFF. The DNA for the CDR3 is TGCGCCAGCAGCTTGACCGGACAGGGTGGGACCGGGGAGCTGTTTTTT.